This T cell receptor (beta chain) was obtained from a study of tumor-infiltrating lymphocytes in primary liver carcinoma (dated by TCRdb to the late 2010s). Study-level background: Hepatocellular carcinoma (four) or combined HCC and intrahepatic cholangiocarcinoma (one) was present in the five patients, who were three men and two women aged 30 to 69 years. Tumors of the five patients were stage T1-T3 N0M0 with maximum diameters of roughly 4 to 11 cm. Each sample produced roughly 3.65 to 8 million productive TCRbeta reads, and read depth showed no significant difference between tissue types. Technical replicate repertoires showed high reproducibility, with mean shared-clone rates roughly 0.87 and correlation coefficients above 0.95. A total of about 35 specimens from 5 patients went through TCRbeta repertoire sequencing, namely 25 tumor regions, 5 adjacent noncancerous liver tissues and 5 peripheral blood samples. For each liver tumor, the study sampled five regions along with adjacent normal tissue and blood, and applied TCRbeta repertoire sequencing, expression microarrays and whole-exome sequencing.

Starting from roughly 500 ng total RNA, TCRbeta-specific cDNA was produced by reverse transcription with a constant-region primer and ProtoScript II reverse transcriptase. The TCRbeta libraries were prepared through three rounds of nested multiplex PCR following a slightly modified ARM-PCR procedure. The first two PCR rounds used multiplex TRBV1-TRBV30 forward primers with a Cbeta reverse primer, each for 10 to 11 cycles. Sample barcodes and Illumina adapters were added in a final 25-cycle PCR with Deep VentR polymerase. Before sequencing, amplicons of 200-500 bp were purified from gel using a QIAquick gel extraction kit. An Illumina HiSeq 2500 was used to sequence the TCRbeta amplicons, generating 250-bp paired-end reads. The original methods were these. Quality trimming of reads was performed with Trimmomatic v0.33, and paired reads were merged with FLASH v1.2.11 so that full CDR3 sequences could be recovered. V, D and J germline segments were assigned to the rearranged TCRbeta sequences by MiGEC v1.2.1b. Clonotype statistics, along with Shannon-Wiener diversity indices, were calculated using VDJtools v1.0.0. To reduce sampling bias, subsequent analyses other than the diversity analysis used only the 250 most abundant clonotypes in each sample. The raw public data were reprocessed by TCRdb itself: fastp quality trimming at Q25, MiXCR clonotype calling, in-frame beta chains only. CDR3 protein duplicates are merged, each entry listing the most common genes and DNA. TCRdb's processing, not the authors', yielded these V and J calls. The sample yields about 120,000 distinct CDR3 sequences; about two thirds were counted once. 8% to 9% of the sample is in the top ten clones.

The CDR3 sequence holds 14 residues, the cysteine and phenylalanine included. Here the CDR3 DNA is all that survives: 42 bases in frame from base 1. The full study reports these points: Only the TCR beta chain was sequenced, so true repertoire diversity is likely underestimated because unpaired alpha chains were not captured. Compared with blood, tumors had a significantly larger share of the repertoire taken up by the top 250 clones (p = 0.039). Because the samples were bulk and unsorted, CD4+ and CD8+ T cell repertoires could not be compared. Repertoire overlap was higher between tumor regions (mean about 36%) than tumor-adjacent (approximately 17%) or tumor-blood (approximately 15%) pairs, consistent with antigen-driven expansion. Only 4 to 6 patients were included in the study, and the authors note that the findings should be validated in a larger study.

Concerning this clonotype itself: Its antigen remains undetermined. The junction departs from germline at one end; a sequencing error may be responsible.

Total RNA and DNA were co-extracted from about 20-30 mg of bulk tissue with the AllPrep DNA/RNA mini kit, without cell sorting. Between November 2015 and 2016, about 5 patients in China with histopathologically diagnosed primary liver carcinoma had surgical resection. Patients had chronic HBV infection and were treatment-naive at sampling. Pieces of fresh tumor and adjacent tissue were cut in half, with one half kept in RNAlater at -80 degrees C and the other half sent for histology. Input material: tumor-adjacent normal liver tissue. This receptor was obtained from a woman aged 60-75 years with primary liver carcinoma and hepatitis B virus infection. This receptor chain uses TRBV12-3 or TRBV12-4 and TRBJ2-5, with 9 middle bases fitting TRBD1. The DNA reads TGTGCCAGCAGTCCCCGGACAGACAGGGGGACCCAGTGCTTC. It codes for CASSPRTDRGTQCF.